This T cell receptor beta chain was sequenced for a study of cytomegalovirus exposure and HLA in healthy donors. This CDR3 contains 16 residues. V shed 0 bases and J shed 6 bases, with 16 bases lying between them. Germline CDR1 SGHRS, CDR2 YFSETQ. Method: immunoSEQ multiplex PCR; TCRdb's copy keeps in-frame clones and lacks some. The data show some 250,000 clones, with approximately 84% seen just once and less than 1.5% held by the top ten. Specimen: PBMCs. This chain uses TRBV5-1 with TRBJ2-1; D might be TRBD2 (6 bases). The TCR comes from a woman between 25 and 40 years old in good health and CMV-seropositive. CDR3 sequence: CASSLAGTQWSNEQFF. The CDR3 DNA follows: TGCGCCAGCAGCTTGGCCGGGACTCAGTGGTCCAATGAGCAGTTCTTC.